This T cell receptor beta chain comes out of a study of blood T cell repertoires in COVID-19 (dated by TCRdb to 2020 to 2021). Concerning the study at large: Samples from collaborators originated in the United States, Italy and Spain and spanned both the acute and convalescent phases of COVID-19. The repertoires were released in a freely available public database meant as a resource for research on the immune response to SARS-CoV-2. A de-identified subject ID, COVID-19 status, age in years and sex were almost always included in the sample metadata. The prospective study material was composed of cDNA or gDNA derived from T cells, B-cell-depleted T cells, or PBMCs. Samples were obtained from the ongoing ImmuneRACE study (first 160 participants) and from 950 to 1,500 subjects provided by 6 global collaborators. Where HLA class I and class II types were available, the types were taken from metadata supplied by the sample provider, not from assay-based typing. The dataset comprised deeply sampled blood TCRbeta repertoires from subjects exposed to, actively infected with, or recovered from COVID-19. The study at large found these results: The amount of clinical and demographic metadata varied by source and participant and was provided uncurated.

The immunoSEQ Assay, a bias-controlled multiplex PCR, was used to amplify TCRbeta CDR3 regions from genomic DNA. The authors' analysis ran thus. Within the assay, amplification of reference gene primers was used to estimate how many nucleated cells each sample contained. To quantify the absolute abundance of each unique TCRbeta CDR3 rearrangement, sequence reads were collapsed and filtered. For each sample, productive Simpson clonality was calculated as the square root of Simpson's diversity index over productive rearrangements. Here the immuneACCESS table is served through TCRdb, limited to in-frame sequences with V and J called. Missing clones are a known gap in these copies; in checked studies unresolved V genes cover under half, and the rest lacks a known reason. D and trimming were read from the DNA, whereas the V and J calls and clone size are those reported in that table. The sample includes 150,000 to 200,000 clones, with approximately 80% observed a single time. 4.5% to 7.5% of the sample comes from the top ten.

In the prospective study, participants were about 18 to 100 years old, resided in about two dozen geographic areas of the United States, and were enrolled through a virtual design. In the prospective study, participants were assigned to cohorts based on the clinical history participants reported in a screening survey and a study questionnaire. Recovered participants in ImmuneRACE Cohort 3 were defined by two consecutive negative NP/OP PCR tests, clearance by a healthcare professional, or resolution of symptoms. Each participant in the prospective study had whole blood, serum and a nasopharyngeal or oropharyngeal swab collected by mobile phlebotomists. Participants in the prospective study had the option to provide additional blood draws and questionnaires over a roughly 2-month period. Prospective study blood samples were shipped either frozen or at room temperature before DNA extraction. V ends up 1 base short and J 6 bases short, with an unmatched junction base count of 4. CDR1 and CDR2, per the germline V gene, are MGHRA and YSYEKL. The CDR3 holds 17 amino acids from the cysteine to the phenylalanine. Only CDR3 DNA is held: 51 bases, read in frame from base 1.

Concerning this clone: The antigen it recognizes is unknown. No clone much larger than this one lies a single base away; base qualities are absent.

The receptor was isolated from a man between 35 and 55 years old who had recovered from COVID-19. The V gene is TRBV4-1 and the J gene is TRBJ1-6; 12 bases in the junction line up with TRBD1. Sequencing input: PBMCs or T cells enriched from blood (not recorded which). The nucleotides read TGCGCCAGCAGCCAAGGAAGGGGACAGGGGGCTAATTCACCCCTCCACTTT. It translates to CASSQGRGQGANSPLHF.